The 23 T cell receptor beta chains listed next were all sequenced from one sample in a study of spatial heterogeneity in lung cancer. TCRdb ran MiXCR on the 5' RACE reads and lists one entry per CDR3 protein. The top ten clones hold about 16% of a sample with roughly 8,500 distinct CDR3 sequences, about 14% of them seen once. The sample's time point: sample taken at primary tumor resection. The sequencing here drew on normal lung tissue next to the tumor, taken at surgery. Receptors were obtained from a male donor with early-stage non-small cell lung cancer.

The V call is TRBV20-1, the J call TRBJ2-2; D gene unclear. Trimming shortened V by 6 bases and J by 1 base, and 6 bases separated the two germline ends. The CDR3 is 12 amino acids. The germline gives CDR1 DFQATT, CDR2 SNEGSKA (reference sequence). CDR3 nucleotide sequence: TGCAGTGCACCAGAGAACACCGGGGAGCTGTTTTTT. Its protein product is CSAPENTGELFF.

Only a few counts were recorded for this clonotype. The V gene is TRBV28, the J gene TRBJ1-5, with a tentative D call TRBD1 (6 bases). Trimming cost V 6 bases and J 0 bases, with 9 bases left between them. CDR3 size: 14 residues. Germline CDR1 MDHEN, CDR2 SYDVKM. The CDR3: CASRQGYSNQPQHF. In DNA form, the CDR3 reads TGTGCCAGCAGGCAGGGGTATAGCAATCAGCCCCAGCATTTT.

This clonotype has at least ten counts. The chain has TRBV7-2 and TRBJ2-2, with 8 bases identical to TRBD1. This CDR3 is 16 amino acids long. Looked up from germline, CDR1 is SGHTA and CDR2 is FQGNSA. V was pared by 6 bases and J by 6 bases, with 12 bases of the junction left unmatched. CDR3 DNA sequence: TGTGCCAGCAGGGCCCGGGACAGGAGTTTTTCCGGGGAGCTGTTTTTT. This gives the protein CASRARDRSFSGELFF.

This clonotype showed up many times. CDR3 sequence: CASSYSGASYEQYF. The DNA of the CDR3 is TGTGCCAGCAGTTACAGCGGGGCCAGCTACGAGCAGTACTTC. The genes are TRBV6-2 or TRBV6-3 and TRBJ2-7, with 7 bases lining up with TRBD2. Germline CDR1 is MNHEY and CDR2 is SVGEGT. V shed 2 bases, J shed 3 bases, and the junction held 4 bases outside the gene matches. There are 14 residues in the CDR3.

This clonotype was recorded many times. V usage is TRBV11-1 and J usage is TRBJ2-1; 12 bases agree with TRBD2. Per the germline V gene, CDR1 is SGHAT and CDR2 is FQDESV (reference sequence). Germline trimming cut 6 bases from V and 10 bases from J; bases unmatched to any gene: 10. The CDR3 loop spans 15 amino acids. CDR3 in amino acids: CASRPRLAGEREQFF. CDR3 nucleotides: TGTGCCAGCAGACCCCGACTAGCGGGAGAGAGGGAGCAGTTCTTC.

This clonotype is labeled medium-sized (0.01 to 0.1%). The chain links TRBV20-1 to TRBJ1-1; D might be TRBD1 (6 bases). Germline V CDR1 and CDR2: DFQATT, SNEGSKA (reference sequence). The CDR3 spans 12 residues. V was shortened by 4 bases and J by 4 bases, with 10 bases between the two germline ends. The CDR3 DNA is TGCAGTGCTAAAGGGGGGACCACTGAAGCTTTCTTT. It encodes CSAKGGTTEAFF.

In its sample, this clonotype was seen many times. The V gene is TRBV7-2, the J gene TRBJ2-5; D may be TRBD2 (5 bases). V lost 1 base, J lost 4 bases, and 10 bases lay in between. CDR3 length equals 14 residues. Germline CDR1 and CDR2: SGHTA and FQGNSA. The CDR3 DNA is TGTGCCAGCAGCTTAGAAGCTAGCCGAGAGACCCAGTACTTC. Translation gives CASSLEASRETQYF.

By its share, this clonotype is medium-sized. This chain links TRBV20-1 with TRBJ2-3, with D perhaps TRBD1 (7 bases). This CDR3 region has 18 residues. Trimming cost V 5 bases and J 6 bases, with 30 bases left between them. Germline V gene lookup returns CDR1 DFQATT and CDR2 SNEGSKA (reference sequence). The CDR3 region has the DNA TGCAGTGCTCTCAGGGGGACGGTCCGGGACTCTCAGGGGGATACGCAGTATTTT. This sequence encodes CSALRGTVRDSQGDTQYF.

The chain uses TRBV6-2 or TRBV6-3 and TRBJ2-3; 7 bases fit TRBD1. J lost 6 bases, V lost 4 bases, and 10 bases had no gene match. The germline V gene encodes CDR1 MNHEY and CDR2 SVGEGT. CDR3 length: 15 amino acids. The CDR3 DNA follows: TGTGCCAGCAGTTCCGACAGGGCCTGGGGGGATACGCAGTATTTT. Translation gives CASSSDRAWGDTQYF.

There are many counts of this clonotype. The V and J genes are TRBV6-2 or TRBV6-3 and TRBJ1-1, with D uncertain. This CDR3 is built from 15 residues. Per the germline V gene, CDR1 is MNHEY and CDR2 is SVGEGT. The V end was cut by 6 bases, the J end by 4 bases, with 18 bases between. The CDR3 sequence is CASRTGSVAPTEAFF. DNA for the CDR3: TGTGCCAGCAGAACGGGGTCCGTAGCCCCCACTGAAGCTTTCTTT.

This clonotype is deemed medium-sized. The chain has TRBV7-9 and TRBJ2-4; TRBD2 might be the D (7 bases). The V end lost 5 bases, the J end lost 5 bases, and 13 bases lay between the germline ends. This CDR3 contains 14 residues. The V gene's germline CDR1 is SEHNR and CDR2 FQNEAQ (reference sequence). CDR3 DNA sequence: TGTGCCAGCAGCCGCGCGGGGGCAGAAAACATTCAGTACTTC. Residues: CASSRAGAENIQYF. Full variable domain (rest looked up from reference TRBV7-9 and TRBJ2-4): DTGVSQNPRHKITKRGQNVTFRCDPISEHNRLYWYRQTLGQGPEFLTYFQNEAQLEKSRLLSDRFSAERPKGSFSTLEIQRTEQGDSAMYLCASSRAGAENIQYFGAGTRLSVL.

The chain has TRBV20-1 and TRBJ2-3, with 15 bases matching TRBD2. CDR1 DFQATT and CDR2 SNEGSKA come from the germline V gene (reference sequence). The CDR3 has 16 amino acids. Germline trimming cut 1 base from V and 4 bases from J; bases unmatched to any gene: 3. In DNA form, the CDR3 reads TGCAGTGCTAGAGGTGGACTAGCGGGAGGGCCAGATACGCAGTATTTT. Its translation is CSARGGLAGGPDTQYF.

This clonotype is deemed medium-sized (0.01 to 0.1%). The V call is TRBV12-3 or TRBV12-4, the J call TRBJ2-7; 7 bases fit TRBD2. The CDR3 totals 12 residues. V was pared by 6 bases and J by 3 bases, with 2 bases of the junction left unmatched. CDR3 residues: CASSSGGYEQYF. Here the CDR3 DNA reads TGTGCCAGCAGCTCGGGGGGCTACGAGCAGTACTTC.

This clonotype has just a few counts. The chain is built from TRBV7-9 and TRBJ2-1; 12 nucleotides line up with TRBD2. Germline CDR1 and CDR2: SEHNR and FQNEAQ (reference sequence). This CDR3 has 15 residues. J lost 6 bases, V lost 5 bases, and 5 bases had no gene match. CDR3 nucleotide sequence: TGTGCCAGCAGCCTTCGGACTAGCGGGGTCAATGAGCAGTTCTTC. This gives the protein CASSLRTSGVNEQFF. The variable domain in full, with the rest retrieved from reference TRBV7-9 and TRBJ2-1, is DTGVSQNPRHKITKRGQNVTFRCDPISEHNRLYWYRQTLGQGPEFLTYFQNEAQLEKSRLLSDRFSAERPKGSFSTLEIQRTEQGDSAMYLCASSLRTSGVNEQFFGPGTRLTVL.

The chain combines TRBV18 with TRBJ2-2; the D gene is possibly TRBD1 (5 bases). V dropped 3 bases and J dropped 0 bases, with 11 bases sitting between them. Germline assignment: CDR1 KGHSH and CDR2 LQKENI. CDR3 size: 16 residues. The CDR3 region is CASSPQGPPNTGELFF. CDR3 DNA: TGTGCCAGCTCACCCCAGGGTCCCCCGAACACCGGGGAGCTGTTTTTT.

This clonotype is medium-sized (0.01 to 0.1%) in the sample. This rearrangement joins TRBV20-1 to TRBJ2-7, with 8 positions matching TRBD1. V was clipped by 3 bases and J by 5 bases; unmatched bases: 9. The CDR3 has 14 amino acids. Germline values: CDR1 DFQATT, CDR2 SNEGSKA (reference sequence). The CDR3 coding sequence is TGCAGTGCTAGTCTGACAGGGGTAACCGACGAGCAGTACTTC. Its protein product is CSASLTGVTDEQYF.

This chain uses TRBV28 with TRBJ1-2, with D unresolved. The V end was cut by 3 bases, the J end by 6 bases, with 17 bases between. CDR3 length: 15 residues. CDR1 and CDR2 from the germline V gene are MDHEN and SYDVKM. The CDR3 protein is CASSLWARETHGYTF. CDR3 bases: TGTGCCAGCAGTTTGTGGGCACGAGAAACCCATGGCTACACCTTC.

The table lists this clonotype with many counts. This sequence joins TRBV20-1 and TRBJ1-1; the match to TRBD1 covers 7 bases. The germline CDR1 and CDR2 sequences are DFQATT and SNEGSKA (reference sequence). The CDR3 totals 13 residues. J gave up 4 bases and V 5 bases, and 7 bases lay outside the gene matches. CDR3 sequence (DNA): TGCAGTGCTGCCGTCACAGGGGCCACTGAAGCTTTCTTT. Encoded protein: CSAAVTGATEAFF.

This clonotype rates as medium-sized. Here the CDR3 DNA reads TGTGCCAGCAGCCAGACAGGGGCGGATGGCTACACCTTC. Protein: CASSQTGADGYTF. This chain joins TRBV27 and TRBJ1-2, with TRBD1 matching over 8 bases. Germline assignment: CDR1 MNHEY and CDR2 SMNVEV (reference sequence). The CDR3 contains 13 residues. J lost 6 bases, V lost 6 bases, and 6 bases had no gene match.

This clonotype was observed at least ten times. Here the CDR3 reads CASSPPGLAGGTDTQYF. The CDR3 DNA sequence: TGTGCCAGCTCACCACCTGGACTAGCGGGAGGCACAGATACGCAGTATTTT. The rearrangement uses TRBV18 and TRBJ2-3; 13 bases match TRBD2. The CDR3 runs 17 residues. V lost 0 bases and J lost 1; bases outside the gene matches: 1. Per the germline V gene, CDR1 is KGHSH and CDR2 is LQKENI.

This clonotype was observed a few times. This sequence joins TRBV11-2 and TRBJ2-2, with TRBD2 matching over 11 bases. In germline, CDR1 is SGHAT, CDR2 FQNNGV. The CDR3 is made up of 14 amino acids. The V segment lost 5 bases and the J segment 6 bases; nucleotides outside the gene matches: 2. This CDR3 reads CASSLTSGAGELFF. The CDR3 DNA reads as TGTGCCAGCAGCCTGACTAGCGGGGCCGGGGAGCTGTTTTTT.

This clonotype was found a few times. The rearrangement uses TRBV7-2 and TRBJ1-6; the match to TRBD1 covers 7 bases. The CDR3 runs 15 residues. Germline trimming cut 6 bases from V and 9 bases from J; bases unmatched to any gene: 11. Germline values: CDR1 SGHTA, CDR2 FQGNSA. This CDR3 reads CASRGSRGRGSPLHF. CDR3 bases: TGTGCCAGCAGGGGGAGCAGGGGGAGAGGTTCACCCCTCCACTTT.

V is TRBV28 and J is TRBJ2-5; D is unresolved. V was cut by 1 base and J by 1 base, with 7 bases left in between. Germline-derived CDR1 and CDR2 are MDHEN and SYDVKM. The CDR3 has 14 amino acids. CDR3 nucleotide sequence: TGTGCCAGCAGTTTATCTCCAGCCCAAGAGACCCAGTACTTC. Translating it yields CASSLSPAQETQYF.